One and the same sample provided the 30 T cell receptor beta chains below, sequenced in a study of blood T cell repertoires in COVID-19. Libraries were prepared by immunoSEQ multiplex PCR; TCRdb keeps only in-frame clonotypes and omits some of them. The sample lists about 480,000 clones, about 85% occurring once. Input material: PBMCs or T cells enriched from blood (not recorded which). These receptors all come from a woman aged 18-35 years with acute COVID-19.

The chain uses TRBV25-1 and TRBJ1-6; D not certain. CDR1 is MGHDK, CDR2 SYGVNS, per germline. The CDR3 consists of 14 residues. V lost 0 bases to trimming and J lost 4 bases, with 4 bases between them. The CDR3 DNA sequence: TGTGCCAGCAGTGAATATCCTTATAATTCACCCCTCCACTTT. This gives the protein CASSEYPYNSPLHF.

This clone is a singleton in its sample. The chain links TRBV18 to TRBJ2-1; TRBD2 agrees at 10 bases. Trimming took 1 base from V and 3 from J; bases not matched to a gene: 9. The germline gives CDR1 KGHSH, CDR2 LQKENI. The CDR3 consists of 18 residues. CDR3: CASSPLEILAGFYNEQFF. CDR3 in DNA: TGTGCCAGCTCACCACTAGAGATACTAGCGGGGTTCTACAATGAGCAGTTCTTC.

The CDR3 here is CASQGNEKLFF. The CDR3 DNA reads TGTGCCAGCCAGGGTAATGAAAAACTGTTTTTT. The genes are TRBV6-5 and TRBJ1-4; D might be TRBD1 (5 bases). The germline V and J ends were trimmed by 8 bases and 4 bases, with 5 bases remaining between them. Germline V gene sequence: CDR1 MNHEY, CDR2 SVGAGI. This CDR3 contains 11 residues.

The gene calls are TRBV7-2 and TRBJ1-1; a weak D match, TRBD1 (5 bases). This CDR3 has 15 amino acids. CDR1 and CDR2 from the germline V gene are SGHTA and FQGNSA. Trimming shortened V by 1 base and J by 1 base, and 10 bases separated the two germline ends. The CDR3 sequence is CASSLGGVRNTEAFF. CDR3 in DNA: TGTGCCAGCAGCTTAGGGGGGGTTCGGAACACTGAAGCTTTCTTT.

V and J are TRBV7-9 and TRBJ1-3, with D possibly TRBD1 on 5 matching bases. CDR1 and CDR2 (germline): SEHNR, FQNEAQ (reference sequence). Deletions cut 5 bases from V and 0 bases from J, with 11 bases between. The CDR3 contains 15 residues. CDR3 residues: CASSTDRASGNTIYF. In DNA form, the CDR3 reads TGTGCCAGCAGCACAGACAGAGCCTCTGGAAACACCATATATTTT.

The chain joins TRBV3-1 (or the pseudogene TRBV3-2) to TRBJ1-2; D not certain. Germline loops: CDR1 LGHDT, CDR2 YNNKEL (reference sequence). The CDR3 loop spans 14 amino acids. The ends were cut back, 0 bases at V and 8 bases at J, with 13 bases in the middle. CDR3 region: CASSQDPRMRGYTF. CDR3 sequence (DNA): TGTGCCAGCAGCCAAGATCCCCGAATGAGGGGCTACACCTTC.

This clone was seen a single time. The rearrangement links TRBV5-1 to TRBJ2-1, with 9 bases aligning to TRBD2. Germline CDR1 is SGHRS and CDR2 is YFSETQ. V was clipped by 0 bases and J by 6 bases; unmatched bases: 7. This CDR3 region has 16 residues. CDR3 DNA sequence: TGCGCCAGCAGCTTGGAGTCTAGCGGGATAGGCAATGAGCAGTTCTTC. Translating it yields CASSLESSGIGNEQFF.

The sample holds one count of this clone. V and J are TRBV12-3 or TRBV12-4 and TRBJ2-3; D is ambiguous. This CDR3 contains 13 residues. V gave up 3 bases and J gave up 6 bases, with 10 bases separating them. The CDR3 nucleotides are TGTGCCAGCAGTTTCTTAACGCGGGATACGCAGTATTTT. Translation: CASSFLTRDTQYF.

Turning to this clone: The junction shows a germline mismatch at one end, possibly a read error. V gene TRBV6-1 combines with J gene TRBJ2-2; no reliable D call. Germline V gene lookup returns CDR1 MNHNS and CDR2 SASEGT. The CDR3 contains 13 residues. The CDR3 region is CASRDLKPGELFF. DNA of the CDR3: TGTGCCAGCCGTGATCTAAAACCCGGGGAGCTGTTTTTT.

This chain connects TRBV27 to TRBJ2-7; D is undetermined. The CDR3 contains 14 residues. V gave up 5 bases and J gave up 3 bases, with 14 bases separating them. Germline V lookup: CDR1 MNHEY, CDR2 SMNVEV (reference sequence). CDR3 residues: CASSPWSVSYEQYF. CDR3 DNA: TGTGCCAGCAGTCCGTGGTCTGTCAGCTACGAGCAGTACTTC.

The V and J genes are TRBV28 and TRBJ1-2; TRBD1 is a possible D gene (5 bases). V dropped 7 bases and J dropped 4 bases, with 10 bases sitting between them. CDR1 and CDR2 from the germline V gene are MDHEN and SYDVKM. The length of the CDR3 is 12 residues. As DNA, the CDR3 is TGTGCCAGCAAGGGGAGGGCCTATGGCTACACCTTC. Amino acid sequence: CASKGRAYGYTF.

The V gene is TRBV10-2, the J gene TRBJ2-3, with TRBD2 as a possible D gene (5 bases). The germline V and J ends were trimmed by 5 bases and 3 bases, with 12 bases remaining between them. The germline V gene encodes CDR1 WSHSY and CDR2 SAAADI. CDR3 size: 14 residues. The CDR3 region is CASSLTSGTDTQYF. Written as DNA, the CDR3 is TGCGCCAGCAGTCTCACTTCGGGAACAGATACGCAGTATTTT.

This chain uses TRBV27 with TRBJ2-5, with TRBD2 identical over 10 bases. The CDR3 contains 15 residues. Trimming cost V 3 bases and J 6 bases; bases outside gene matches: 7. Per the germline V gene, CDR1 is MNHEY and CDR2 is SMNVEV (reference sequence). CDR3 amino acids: CASSFASGSGKTQYF. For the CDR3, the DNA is TGTGCCAGCAGTTTCGCTAGCGGGAGTGGAAAGACCCAGTACTTC.

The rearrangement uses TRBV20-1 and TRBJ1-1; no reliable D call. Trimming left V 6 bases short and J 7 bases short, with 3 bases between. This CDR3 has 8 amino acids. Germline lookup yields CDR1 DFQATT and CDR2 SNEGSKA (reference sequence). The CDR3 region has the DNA TGCAGTGCCCTTGAAGCTTTCTTT. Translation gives CSALEAFF.

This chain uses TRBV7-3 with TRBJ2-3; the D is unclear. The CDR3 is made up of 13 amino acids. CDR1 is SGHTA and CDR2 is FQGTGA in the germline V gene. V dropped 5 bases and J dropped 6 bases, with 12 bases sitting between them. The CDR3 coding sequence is TGTGCCAGCAGCCCCGGGTATCCGGATACGCAGTATTTT. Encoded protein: CASSPGYPDTQYF.

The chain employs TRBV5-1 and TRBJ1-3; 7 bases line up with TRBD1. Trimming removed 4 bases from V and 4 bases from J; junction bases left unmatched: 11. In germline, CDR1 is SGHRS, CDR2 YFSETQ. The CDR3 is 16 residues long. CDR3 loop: CASSRTGTVSGNTIYF. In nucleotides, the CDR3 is TGCGCCAGCAGCAGAACCGGGACAGTGTCCGGAAACACCATATATTTT.

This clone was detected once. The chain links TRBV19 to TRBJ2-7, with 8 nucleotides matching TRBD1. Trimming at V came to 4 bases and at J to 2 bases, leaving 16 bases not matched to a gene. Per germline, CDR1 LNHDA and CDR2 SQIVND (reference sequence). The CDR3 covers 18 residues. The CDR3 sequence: CASSTTRDRLPSAYEQYF. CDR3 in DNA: TGTGCCAGTAGTACCACCCGGGACAGGCTTCCGTCAGCCTACGAGCAGTACTTC. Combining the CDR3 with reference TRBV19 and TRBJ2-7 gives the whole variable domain DGGITQSPKYLFRKEGQNVTLSCEQNLNHDAMYWYRQDPGQGLRLIYYSQIVNDFQKGDIAEGYSVSREKKESFPLTVTSAQKNPTAFYLCASSTTRDRLPSAYEQYFGPGTRLTVT.

The CDR3: CASSWGVTTDTQYF. The CDR3 nucleotides are TGTGCCAGCAGCTGGGGGGTCACGACAGATACGCAGTATTTT. The chain employs TRBV7-2 and TRBJ2-3, with a weak D call TRBD2 (6 bases). The V gene's germline CDR1 is SGHTA and CDR2 FQGNSA. V was cut by 4 bases and J by 3 bases, with 11 bases left in between. The CDR3 consists of 14 residues. The variable domain in full, completed from reference TRBV7-2 and TRBJ2-3, reads GAGVSQSPSNKVTEKGKDVELRCDPISGHTALYWYRQSLGQGLEFLIYFQGNSAPDKSGLPSDRFSAERTGGSVSTLTIQRTQQEDSAVYLCASSWGVTTDTQYFGPGTRLTVL.

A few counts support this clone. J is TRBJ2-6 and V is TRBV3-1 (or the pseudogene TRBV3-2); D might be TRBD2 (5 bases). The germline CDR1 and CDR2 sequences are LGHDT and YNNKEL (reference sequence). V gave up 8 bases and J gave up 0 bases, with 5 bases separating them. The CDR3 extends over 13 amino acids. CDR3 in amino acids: CASAGSGANVLTF. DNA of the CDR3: TGTGCCAGCGCGGGCTCTGGGGCCAACGTCCTGACTTTC.

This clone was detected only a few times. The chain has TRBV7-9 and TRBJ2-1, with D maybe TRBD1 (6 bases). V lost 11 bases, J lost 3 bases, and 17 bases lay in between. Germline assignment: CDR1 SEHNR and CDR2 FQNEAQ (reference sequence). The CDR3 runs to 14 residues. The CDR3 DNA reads TGTGCCCACGAGGACAGTTCGAGCTACAATGAGCAGTTCTTC. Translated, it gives CAHEDSSSYNEQFF. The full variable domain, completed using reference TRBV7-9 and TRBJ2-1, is DTGVSQNPRHKITKRGQNVTFRCDPISEHNRLYWYRQTLGQGPEFLTYFQNEAQLEKSRLLSDRFSAERPKGSFSTLEIQRTEQGDSAMYLCAHEDSSSYNEQFFGPGTRLTVL.

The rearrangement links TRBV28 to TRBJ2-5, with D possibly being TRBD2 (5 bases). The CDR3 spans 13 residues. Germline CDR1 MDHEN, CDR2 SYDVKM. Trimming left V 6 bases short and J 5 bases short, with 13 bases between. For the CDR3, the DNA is TGTGCCAGCAGACCCGAGCGAGGGGAGACCCAGTACTTC. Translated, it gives CASRPERGETQYF.

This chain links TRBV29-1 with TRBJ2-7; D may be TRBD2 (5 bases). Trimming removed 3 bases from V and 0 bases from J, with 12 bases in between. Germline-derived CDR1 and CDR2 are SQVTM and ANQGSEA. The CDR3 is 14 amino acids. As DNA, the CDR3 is TGCAGCGTTGAGGGAGTAGATAACTCCTACGAGCAGTACTTC. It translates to CSVEGVDNSYEQYF.

The CDR3 DNA follows: TGTGCCAGTAGTATAGGTGGGAGAACCGGGGAGCTGTTTTTT. Its translation is CASSIGGRTGELFF. The V and J genes are TRBV19 and TRBJ2-2; possible D gene TRBD2, 5 bases. Germline V gives CDR1 LNHDA, CDR2 SQIVND (reference sequence). V was trimmed by 1 base and J by 5 bases, leaving 8 bases between them. The length of the CDR3 is 14 residues.

CDR3 residues: CASSQVWDRDTFF. The CDR3 coding sequence is TGCGCCAGCAGCCAAGTGTGGGACAGGGACACTTTCTTT. The chain couples TRBV4-1 to TRBJ1-1, with 9 bases lining up with TRBD1. The V gene end was trimmed by 1 base and the J gene end by 12 bases; junction bases not matched to a gene: 6. Germline V gene data show CDR1 as MGHRA and CDR2 as YSYEKL. The CDR3 spans 13 residues.

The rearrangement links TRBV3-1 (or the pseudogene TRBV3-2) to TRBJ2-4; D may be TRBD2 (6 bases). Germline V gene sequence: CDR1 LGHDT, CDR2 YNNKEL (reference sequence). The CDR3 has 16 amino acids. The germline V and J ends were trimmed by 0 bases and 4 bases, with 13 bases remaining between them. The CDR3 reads CASSQDLVSGKNIQYF. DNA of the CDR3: TGTGCCAGCAGCCAAGATCTTGTTAGCGGAAAAAACATTCAGTACTTC.

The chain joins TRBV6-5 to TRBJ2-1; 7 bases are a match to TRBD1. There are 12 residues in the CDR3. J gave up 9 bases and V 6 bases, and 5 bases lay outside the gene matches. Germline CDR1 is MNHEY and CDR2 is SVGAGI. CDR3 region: CASRRGGIEQFF. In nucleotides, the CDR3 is TGTGCCAGCAGACGAGGGGGCATTGAGCAGTTCTTC.

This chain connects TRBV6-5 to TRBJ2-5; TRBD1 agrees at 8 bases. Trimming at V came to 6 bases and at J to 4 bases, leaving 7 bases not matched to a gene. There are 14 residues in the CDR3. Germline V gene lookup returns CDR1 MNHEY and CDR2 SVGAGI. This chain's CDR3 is CASRPNDRGETQYF. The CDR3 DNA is TGTGCCAGCAGACCGAACGACAGGGGAGAGACCCAGTACTTC.

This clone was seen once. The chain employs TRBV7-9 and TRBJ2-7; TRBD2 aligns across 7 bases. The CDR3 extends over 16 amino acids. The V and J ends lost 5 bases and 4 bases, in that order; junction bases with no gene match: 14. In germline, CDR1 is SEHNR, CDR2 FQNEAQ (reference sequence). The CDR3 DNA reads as TGTGCCAGCAGCCCACCGTTTAGGGCGGGAGTGTACGAGCAGTACTTC. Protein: CASSPPFRAGVYEQYF. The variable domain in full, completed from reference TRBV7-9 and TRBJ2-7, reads DTGVSQNPRHKITKRGQNVTFRCDPISEHNRLYWYRQTLGQGPEFLTYFQNEAQLEKSRLLSDRFSAERPKGSFSTLEIQRTEQGDSAMYLCASSPPFRAGVYEQYFGPGTRLTVT.

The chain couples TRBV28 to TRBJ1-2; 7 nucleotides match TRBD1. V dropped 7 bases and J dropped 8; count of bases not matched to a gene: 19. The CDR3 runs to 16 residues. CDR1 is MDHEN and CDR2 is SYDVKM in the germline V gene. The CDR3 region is CASTPPGDRSTRGYTF. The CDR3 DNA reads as TGTGCCAGCACCCCTCCAGGGGACAGATCCACTAGGGGCTACACCTTC.

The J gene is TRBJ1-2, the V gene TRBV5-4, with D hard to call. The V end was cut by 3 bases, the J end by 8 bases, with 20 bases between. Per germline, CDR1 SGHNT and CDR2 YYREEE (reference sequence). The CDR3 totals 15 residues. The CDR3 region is CASSWVEGRLSGYTF. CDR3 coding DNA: TGTGCCAGCAGCTGGGTGGAGGGAAGGCTTAGCGGCTACACCTTC.